This TCR beta chain was identified in a study of blood T cell repertoires in COVID-19 (dated by TCRdb to about 2020). With respect to the entire study: The collaborator samples originated in the United States, Italy and Spain and spanned the acute and convalescent phases of COVID-19. The prospective study material was composed of cDNA or gDNA derived from T cells, B-cell-depleted T cells, or PBMCs. The repertoires were released in a freely available public database meant as a resource for research on the immune response to SARS-CoV-2. Sample metadata almost always included a de-identified subject ID, COVID-19 status, age in years and sex. Samples came from the ongoing ImmuneRACE study (first 160 participants) plus 1,254 subjects from 6 global collaborators. Where available, HLA class I and class II types were taken from metadata supplied by the sample provider and were not determined by assay-based typing. The dataset comprised deeply sampled blood TCRbeta repertoires from subjects exposed to, actively infected with, or recovered from COVID-19. The investigation overall reported the following: The amount of clinical and demographic metadata varied by source and participant and was provided uncurated.

Each collaborating institution followed its own protocols to collect whole blood in K2EDTA tubes. For TCRbeta analysis, collaborators shipped samples as frozen whole blood, isolated PBMCs, or DNA extracted from either of those sample types. The immunoSEQ Assay, a bias-controlled multiplex PCR, was used to amplify TCRbeta CDR3 regions from genomic DNA. In the authors' own workflow: The number of nucleated cells in each sample was estimated by amplification of reference gene primers within the assay. To quantify the absolute abundance of each unique TCRbeta CDR3 rearrangement, sequence reads were collapsed and filtered. Productive Simpson clonality was computed per sample as the square root of Simpson's diversity index over productive rearrangements. Imported from immuneACCESS, the table was reduced by TCRdb to in-frame sequences with V and J called. These copies leave out some clones; in studies compared against another copy, an unresolved V gene accounts for under half, and the cause of the remainder is not known. V and J calls and clone size are as listed in that table; D and trimming were resolved from the DNA. The sample table records tens of thousands of clones; approximately 75% of these occur just once. The top ten clones comprise approximately 6% of the sample.

The table lists this clone with a count of one. The antigen this receptor binds is unknown. No much larger clone is present one base from it, and per-base qualities are unavailable. Here V drops 4 bases and J drops 4 bases, and the junction holds 9 bases not matched to any gene. CDR1 is given as SGHDT and CDR2 as YYEEEE, both from the germline V gene. Counted from cysteine to phenylalanine, this CDR3 has 15 amino acids. Only the CDR3 DNA stays, 45 bases, in frame from base 1. The chain links TRBV5-6 with TRBJ2-5, and TRBD2 aligns with 8 junction nucleotides. What was sequenced was peripheral blood. The receptor's source is a woman aged 55-70 years with acute or convalescent COVID-19. Read as DNA, the sequence is TGTGCCAGCAGCCTACAAGGGGCGGGGGGAGAGACCCAGTACTTC. The encoded protein is CASSLQGAGGETQYF. Extended through the reference TRBV5-6 and TRBJ2-5 proteins, this CDR3 yields the full variable domain: DAGVTQSPTHLIKTRGQQVTLRCSPKSGHDTVSWYQQALGQGPQFIFQYYEEEERQRGNFPDRFSGHQFPNYSSELNVNALLLGDSALYLCASSLQGAGGETQYFGPGTRLLVL.